This entry is about one T cell receptor (beta chain). The data stem from a study of cytomegalovirus exposure and HLA in healthy donors. CDR3 length: 14 amino acids. V gave up 7 bases and J gave up 2 bases; unmatched junction bases: 4. Germline CDR1 MGHDK, CDR2 SYGVNS. A multiplex PCR was run with 60 Vbeta primers and 13 Jbeta primers. This table comes from immunoSEQ multiplex PCR, and its TCRdb copy is limited to in-frame clones, with some not included. Here the sample spans about 90,000 clones, over 65% being singletons. The sample was PBMCs. This clonotype was obtained from a middle-aged woman in good health and CMV-seropositive. V gene TRBV25-1 combines with J gene TRBJ1-5; 8 nucleotides align to TRBD1. The CDR3 bases are TGTGCCAGCAAATCAGGGGGCGGCAATCAGCCCCAGCATTTT. As protein: CASKSGGGNQPQHF. The full variable domain, with the rest looked up from reference TRBV25-1 and TRBJ1-5, is EADIYQTPRYLVIGTGKKITLECSQTMGHDKMYWYQQDPGMELHLIHYSYGVNSTEKGDLSSESTVSRIRTEHFPLTLESARPSHTSQYLCASKSGGGNQPQHFGDGTRLSIL.